This is a list of T cell receptor beta chains from one sample in a study of T cells in Graves' hyperthyroidism and ophthalmopathy. MiXCR was run by TCRdb on the multiplex PCR reads, yielding one entry per CDR3 protein. The table records over 450,000 distinct CDR3 sequences, 17% of them present only once. The material sequenced was blood. These receptor sequences come from a woman younger than 35 with Graves' ophthalmopathy. Each CDR3 is given with its conserved first and last residue. The D gene is left open where the match is weak. Part of the rows lack a size; the others show once, few, many or a class for expanded clones.

V: TRBV7-2
D: TRBD1
size: few
J: TRBJ1-2
DNA: TGTGCCAGCACCTTGTATGAGGGGGCCTATGGCTACACCTTC
CDR3: CASTLYEGAYGYTF

V: TRBV20-1
D: .
size: few
J: TRBJ1-6
DNA: TGCAGTGCTAGTCAGGGGAATTCACCCCTCCACTTT
CDR3: CSASQGNSPLHF

V: TRBV5-1
D: TRBD1
size: .
J: TRBJ2-1
DNA: TGCGCCAGCAGAGGGGGGACAGGGAACAATGAGCAGTTCTTC
CDR3: CASRGGTGNNEQFF

V: TRBV6-2/TRBV6-3
D: TRBD2
size: .
J: TRBJ2-2
DNA: TGTGCCAGCAGGCTAGCGGGGGGGCCCGGGGAGCTGTTTTTT
CDR3: CASRLAGGPGELFF

V: TRBV6-1
D: .
size: few
J: TRBJ2-2
DNA: TGTGCCAGCCGAAGCGCGGTGAACACCGGGGAGCTGTTTTTT
CDR3: CASRSAVNTGELFF

V: TRBV6-5
D: .
size: .
J: TRBJ1-5
DNA: TGTGCCAGCAGTTACTCGGAACTTCAGCCCCAGCATTTT
CDR3: CASSYSELQPQHF

V: TRBV27
D: TRBD2
size: many
J: TRBJ2-7
DNA: TGTGCCAGCAGTTTATCAGCTGGGCGGGGGGCCTACGAGCAGTACTTC
CDR3: CASSLSAGRGAYEQYF

V: TRBV20-1
D: TRBD2
size: many
J: TRBJ2-3
DNA: TGCAGTGCTAGGGACCTGACTAGCGGGAGCCCAGATACGCAGTATTTT
CDR3: CSARDLTSGSPDTQYF

V: TRBV6-1
D: .
size: few
J: TRBJ2-1
DNA: TGTGCCAGCACCCTTGGTGCGGGATCCAATGAGCAGTTCTTC
CDR3: CASTLGAGSNEQFF

V: TRBV11-2
D: TRBD2
size: few
J: TRBJ2-1
DNA: TGTGCCAGCAGCTCCCGGGGTAGCGGGGGGGGAGATGAGCAGTTCTTC
CDR3: CASSSRGSGGGDEQFF

V: TRBV5-6
D: .
size: .
J: TRBJ2-1
DNA: TGTGCCAGCAGCTTATCCTGGGGCGGTCAGTTCTTC
CDR3: CASSLSWGGQFF

V: TRBV6-2/TRBV6-3
D: .
size: .
J: TRBJ2-2
DNA: TGTGCCAGTTCCGTTGGGGGGCTGGGGGAGCTGTTTTTT
CDR3: CASSVGGLGELFF

V: TRBV7-8
D: .
size: many
J: TRBJ2-7
DNA: TGTGCCAGCAGCTTAATACAGGATGGGGAGCAGTACTTC
CDR3: CASSLIQDGEQYF

V: TRBV30
D: .
size: many
J: TRBJ1-3
DNA: TGTGCCTGGAGTAAAGGCGGAAACTCTGGAAACACCATATATTTT
CDR3: CAWSKGGNSGNTIYF

V: TRBV20-1
D: .
size: few
J: TRBJ1-5
DNA: TGCAGTGCTAGAGAAGCAGGCAATCAGCCCCAGCATTTT
CDR3: CSAREAGNQPQHF

V: TRBV27
D: .
size: many
J: TRBJ2-7
DNA: TGTGCCAGCAGTTTACATGGGACTTCATCCTACGAGCAGTACTTC
CDR3: CASSLHGTSSYEQYF

V: TRBV27
D: TRBD2
size: many
J: TRBJ2-3
DNA: TGTGCCAGCAGTCCACTACTAGCGGGAGGCCCAGATACGCAGTATTTT
CDR3: CASSPLLAGGPDTQYF

V: TRBV6-2/TRBV6-3
D: .
size: once
J: TRBJ1-6
DNA: TGTGCCAGCAGTTACCCTGGGGAGTATAATTCACCCCTCCACTTT
CDR3: CASSYPGEYNSPLHF

V: TRBV30
D: .
size: many
J: TRBJ1-2
DNA: TGTGCCTGGACGGGGAATGACTATGGCTACACCTTC
CDR3: CAWTGNDYGYTF

V: TRBV7-8
D: .
size: many
J: TRBJ1-1
DNA: TGTGCCAGCAGCTTAGGGGGGCATGTCCTCCAGGGCGAAGCTTTCTTT
CDR3: CASSLGGHVLQGEAFF

V: TRBV30
D: TRBD2
size: .
J: TRBJ2-2
DNA: TGTGCCTGGAACCTAGCGGGAGCCCCCAACACCGGGGAGCTGTTTTTT
CDR3: CAWNLAGAPNTGELFF

V: TRBV28
D: .
size: many
J: TRBJ2-1
DNA: TGTGCCAGCAGGTCGCTGGGCTACAATGAGCAGTTCTTC
CDR3: CASRSLGYNEQFF

V: TRBV7-7
D: .
size: .
J: TRBJ2-3
DNA: TGTGCTAGCAGCCCACTAGAAGCAGATACGCAGTATTTT
CDR3: CASSPLEADTQYF

V: TRBV11-2
D: .
size: many
J: TRBJ2-3
DNA: TGTGCCAGCAGCTTAGGTTTCACCGATACGCAGTATTTT
CDR3: CASSLGFTDTQYF

V: TRBV19
D: TRBD2
size: .
J: TRBJ2-1
DNA: TGTGCCACTAGCGGTATCTCCTACAATGAGCAGTTCTTC
CDR3: CATSGISYNEQFF

V: TRBV4-2
D: .
size: few
J: TRBJ1-4
DNA: TGTGCCAGCACGCAAGGCCGAATAGAAAAACTGTTTTTT
CDR3: CASTQGRIEKLFF

V: TRBV10-3
D: .
size: .
J: TRBJ2-1
DNA: TGTGCCATCAGTGAGGGCGGGAATATAGATGAGCAGTTCTTC
CDR3: CAISEGGNIDEQFF